The rows below give T cell receptor beta chains drawn from one sample of a study of blood T cell repertoires in COVID-19. Some clones are missing from TCRdb's copy, which holds only in-frame ones; the method was immunoSEQ multiplex PCR. The sample contains about 120,000 clones, approximately 83% of which appear only once. Sequencing was done on a sample of peripheral blood. Receptors were obtained from a woman between 65 and 79 years old with acute or convalescent COVID-19. Each CDR3 is given with its conserved first and last residue. D genes are given only for firm matches. Clone size appears in some rows only: once, few, many, or a class for an expanded clone.

V gene	clone size	D gene	J gene	CDR3 DNA	CDR3 protein
TRBV20-1	.	.	TRBJ1-4	TGCAGTGCTAGTGGGTCAGCAACTAATGAAAAACTGTTTTTT	CSASGSATNEKLFF
TRBV30	.	TRBD2	TRBJ2-1	TGTGCCTGGAGTTCCGGGACTAGCGGGGGGGCCAGCTCCTACAATGAGCAGTTCTTC	CAWSSGTSGGASSYNEQFF
TRBV9	once	TRBD1	TRBJ2-3	TGTGCCAGCAGCGTATGGACAGGGGGGGAAGATACGCAGTATTTT	CASSVWTGGEDTQYF
TRBV6-5	.	TRBD1	TRBJ1-3	TGTGCCACCCTAGGGGACAGGGCCTTTGGAAACACCATATATTTT	CATLGDRAFGNTIYF
TRBV10-1	once	.	TRBJ1-1	TGCGCCAGCAGGAAGAACAGGGATACTGAAGCTTTCTTT	CASRKNRDTEAFF
TRBV19	.	.	TRBJ1-1	TGTGCCAGTAAAAGGGGCTTGGACACTGAAGCTTTCTTT	CASKRGLDTEAFF
TRBV12-3/TRBV12-4	.	.	TRBJ1-2	TGTGCCAGCAGTTCCGGGAGATATGGCTACACCTTC	CASSSGRYGYTF
TRBV20-1	.	TRBD1	TRBJ1-1	TGCAGTGCTAGTGCGACAGGGGTTGGGACTGAAGCTTTCTTT	CSASATGVGTEAFF
TRBV18	.	.	TRBJ1-4	TGTGCCAGCTCGCCTCAGGGGACCTATGAAAAACTGTTTTTT	CASSPQGTYEKLFF
TRBV6-2/TRBV6-3	once	TRBD1	TRBJ2-7	TGTGCCAGCAGTTCACCGACAGGGACCTCCTACGAGCAGTACTTC	CASSSPTGTSYEQYF
TRBV27	.	TRBD2	TRBJ2-5	TGTGCCAGCAGTTTGGGTAGCGGGGGAGAAGAGACCCAGTACTTC	CASSLGSGGEETQYF
TRBV7-9	.	TRBD1	TRBJ1-1	TGTGCCAGCAGCTTCCCGGCGGGACAGGGGGCGTCGTTGAACACTGAAGCTTTCTTT	CASSFPAGQGASLNTEAFF
TRBV6-6	.	TRBD1	TRBJ1-5	TGTGCCAGCAGGGACAGGGGGTCAAGCAATCAGCCCCAGCATTTT	CASRDRGSSNQPQHF
TRBV11-3	.	.	TRBJ1-4	TGTGCCAGCAGCTTAGTATCGGCGGGGATAGGAGAAAAACTGTTTTTT	CASSLVSAGIGEKLFF
TRBV5-4	once	TRBD1	TRBJ1-2	TGTGCCAGCAGCTTACAGGGGGCGGACTATGGCTACACCTTC	CASSLQGADYGYTF
TRBV18	.	.	TRBJ1-2	TGTGCCAGCTCACCCGACAGGATTTATGGCTACACCTTC	CASSPDRIYGYTF
TRBV11-3	.	TRBD1	TRBJ1-6	TGTGCCAGCAGCTTCAGGACAGGGGGCCGCGTGAGTAATTCACCCCTCCACTTT	CASSFRTGGRVSNSPLHF
TRBV18	.	.	TRBJ1-1	TGTGCCAGCTCACCATCGACCGGGTCGGTCACTGAAGCTTTCTTT	CASSPSTGSVTEAFF
TRBV5-1	.	TRBD1	TRBJ2-2	TGCGCCAGCAGCTCGCGACAGGGAACGGTTACCGGGGAGCTGTTTTTT	CASSSRQGTVTGELFF
TRBV5-1	.	.	TRBJ1-1	TGCGCCAGCAGCTTGACACAGGTCGCCACTGAAGCTTTCTTT	CASSLTQVATEAFF
TRBV30	.	TRBD1	TRBJ1-1	TGTGCCTGGAGTGTACTCGGACAGGGGAACACTGAAGCTTTCTTT	CAWSVLGQGNTEAFF
TRBV7-6	.	.	TRBJ2-6	TGTGCCAGCAGCTTTCACGGTAGCTCTGGGGCCAACGTCCTGACTTTC	CASSFHGSSGANVLTF
TRBV19	.	TRBD1	TRBJ1-6	TGTGCCAGTAGCCTTGGGACAGCCTATAATTCACCCCTCCACTTT	CASSLGTAYNSPLHF
TRBV24-1	.	.	TRBJ1-3	TGTGCCACCAGTGACTCTGACAGCTCTGGAAACACCATATATTTT	CATSDSDSSGNTIYF
TRBV5-6	.	.	TRBJ1-6	TGTGCCAGCAGCGACCGACAGGCCAGGGGAAATTCACCCCTCCACTTT	CASSDRQARGNSPLHF
TRBV10-3	.	.	TRBJ2-1	TGTGCCATCAGTGAGCAGGGGAATGAGCAGTTCTTC	CAISEQGNEQFF
TRBV7-3	many	.	TRBJ2-1	TGTGCCAGCAGCTTAACCGGAGTCGGGGGGCATGAGCAGTTCTTC	CASSLTGVGGHEQFF
TRBV25-1	.	.	TRBJ1-2	TGTGCCAGCAGTGAGAACAGTTATTTTGGCTACACCTTC	CASSENSYFGYTF
TRBV15	.	TRBD2	TRBJ2-5	TGTGCCACCAGCAGAGATCTCGTAGCGGGGGGGACGGAGACCCAGTACTTC	CATSRDLVAGGTETQYF
TRBV5-1	.	TRBD2	TRBJ2-3	TGCGCCAGCAGCCCTGGGCGGGGGGGCACAGATACGCAGTATTTT	CASSPGRGGTDTQYF
TRBV6-5	once	TRBD1	TRBJ2-2	TGTGCCAGCTCTCCCCTGACAGGGACGGCCGGGGAGCTGTTTTTT	CASSPLTGTAGELFF
TRBV30	few	.	TRBJ2-7	TGTGCCTGGAGAGACAACACTTTTGGGGAGCAGTACTTC	CAWRDNTFGEQYF
TRBV12-3/TRBV12-4	.	.	TRBJ1-6	TGTGCCAGCAGTTCCCTACCGCTACCCCTCCACTTT	CASSSLPLPLHF
TRBV30	once	.	TRBJ2-5	TGTGCCTGGAGTGTCTTAGAGACCCAGTACTTC	CAWSVLETQYF
TRBV10-3	.	TRBD1	TRBJ2-1	TGTGCCATCAGTCTTTCGGGACAGGGGAATTTCAACTACAATGAGCAGTTCTTC	CAISLSGQGNFNYNEQFF
TRBV11-3	once	TRBD1	TRBJ1-6	TGTGCCAGCAGCTTAGAGGGACAGCACGGAGTGAGCTCCTATAATTCACCCCTCCACTTT	CASSLEGQHGVSSYNSPLHF
TRBV10-3	.	.	TRBJ1-2	TGTGCCATCACTGGGGACACCGCCAACTATGGCTACACCTTC	CAITGDTANYGYTF
TRBV30	.	.	TRBJ1-6	TGTGCCTGGAGCCTTCGGACAGAAAATTCACCCCTCCACTTT	CAWSLRTENSPLHF
TRBV6-6	.	.	TRBJ1-2	TGTGCCAGCAGTTACGAAGGGGCGCGGGGCTACACCTTC	CASSYEGARGYTF
TRBV4-3	.	.	TRBJ2-1	TGCGCCAGCAGCCAAGAAGTTGGCAGGGCCTCTGATGAGCAGTTCTTC	CASSQEVGRASDEQFF
TRBV18	once	.	TRBJ2-5	TGTGCCAGCTCACCACCGATGCAAGCTAAAGAGACCCAGTACTTC	CASSPPMQAKETQYF
TRBV7-8	.	.	TRBJ2-1	TGTGCCAGCAGCCACCCAGGGATCGAGCAGTTCTTC	CASSHPGIEQFF
TRBV13	.	TRBD1	TRBJ1-6	TGTGCCAGCAGCTTAGGCCAGGGGGCCTATTCACCCCTCCACTTT	CASSLGQGAYSPLHF
TRBV15	.	.	TRBJ2-4	TGTGCCACCAGCATCGTCAGGGCGGCCAAAAACATTCAGTACTTC	CATSIVRAAKNIQYF
TRBV6-1	.	TRBD1	TRBJ1-2	TGTGCCAGCAGTGATCATGGGAAGGACAGGGGATGGAATCTATATGGCTACACCTTC	CASSDHGKDRGWNLYGYTF
TRBV5-1	.	TRBD1	TRBJ1-1	TGCGCCAGCACGCAGGGGGAGGACACTGAAGCTTTCTTT	CASTQGEDTEAFF
TRBV2	.	.	TRBJ1-5	TGTGCCAGCAAAGGAGGGGAGGGGAATCAGCCCCAGCATTTT	CASKGGEGNQPQHF
TRBV29-1	.	TRBD1	TRBJ1-4	TGCAGCGTCGGGACAGGGGGCACAGCTAATGAAAAACTGTTTTTT	CSVGTGGTANEKLFF
TRBV28	.	.	TRBJ1-6	TGTGCCAGCAGTTTCCCAGGGGCCGAGAATTCACCCCTCCACTTT	CASSFPGAENSPLHF
TRBV27	.	TRBD1	TRBJ1-6	TGTGCCAGCAGTTTATTGGGGACCGACAGGGGTCATTCACCCCTCCACTTT	CASSLLGTDRGHSPLHF
TRBV7-2	.	.	TRBJ1-3	TGTGCCAGCAGCTTAGCGCACGGTTCTGGAAACACCATATATTTT	CASSLAHGSGNTIYF
TRBV7-6	.	.	TRBJ1-5	TGTGCCAGCAGCCTAACTGCGGCAGTTGGCAATCAGCCCCAGCATTTT	CASSLTAAVGNQPQHF
TRBV4-3	few	.	TRBJ1-3	TGCGCCAGCAGCCATCAACCCACAGGCTCTGGAAACACCATATATTTT	CASSHQPTGSGNTIYF
TRBV11-3	few	.	TRBJ1-1	TGTGCCAGCAGCTTAGCCGGAGGGGACGCTGAAGCTTTCTTT	CASSLAGGDAEAFF
TRBV18	.	TRBD1	TRBJ1-2	TGTGCCAGCTCACCAAACCAGGGGGTGTGGGGCTACACCTTC	CASSPNQGVWGYTF
TRBV19	.	.	TRBJ1-4	TGTGCCAGTAGCTATATGGTGGGGGCGGCTGAAAAACTGTTTTTT	CASSYMVGAAEKLFF
TRBV10-3	.	TRBD1	TRBJ1-6	TGTGCCACAGGACAGGGGGGTTATTCACCCCTCCACTTT	CATGQGGYSPLHF
TRBV25-1	.	TRBD1	TRBJ1-2	TGTGCCAGCAGTGAATACGGCCAGGGGGATGGCTACACCTTC	CASSEYGQGDGYTF
TRBV30	.	.	TRBJ1-5	TGTGCCTGGAGTCAGTCAGGGGACCAGCCCCAGCATTTT	CAWSQSGDQPQHF
TRBV11-3	.	TRBD1	TRBJ2-3	TGTGCCAGCAGCCAACGGACAGGGGGCGTCACAGATACGCAGTATTTT	CASSQRTGGVTDTQYF